The clone carrying this TCR beta chain was counted between two and nine times. The target antigen is unknown. From approximately 9.5 ml of fresh peripheral blood, PBMCs were isolated. The source material, RNA transcripts, was used to amplify TCR beta CDR3 regions. An initial round of RT-PCR targeting the TCR CDR3 relied on the HTBI primer set. TCRdb used MiXCR to reprocess the multiplex PCR reads, holding one entry per CDR3 protein. This sample yields hundreds of thousands of distinct CDR3 sequences, of which under 25% are seen a single time; under 35% belongs to the top ten. These data originate in a study of T cells in Graves' hyperthyroidism and ophthalmopathy. Germline CDR1 SGHDN, CDR2 FVKESK. V was cut by 3 bases and J by 6 bases, with 12 bases left in between. The length of the CDR3 is 14 residues. Broader study findings: Within blood appeared most thyroid clonotypes that had expanded above 0.001.

V gene TRBV14 combines with J gene TRBJ2-1, with a possible D match to TRBD1 (5 bases). This receptor was identified in a man aged 30 to 39 with Graves' ophthalmopathy. The sequencing input was blood. The DNA of the CDR3 is TGTGCCAGCAGCCACGGACAAATTGGCAATGAGCAGTTCTTC. Its protein product is CASSHGQIGNEQFF.